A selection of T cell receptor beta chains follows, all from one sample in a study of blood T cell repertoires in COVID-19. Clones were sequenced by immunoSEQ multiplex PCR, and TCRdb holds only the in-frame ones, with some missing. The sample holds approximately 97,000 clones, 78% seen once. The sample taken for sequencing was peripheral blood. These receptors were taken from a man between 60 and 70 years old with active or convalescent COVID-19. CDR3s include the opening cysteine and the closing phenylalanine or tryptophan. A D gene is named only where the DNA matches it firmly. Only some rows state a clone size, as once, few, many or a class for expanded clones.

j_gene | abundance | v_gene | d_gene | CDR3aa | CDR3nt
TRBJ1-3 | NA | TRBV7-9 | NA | CASIPRRAQGNTIYF | TGTGCCAGCATCCCTCGCAGGGCACAAGGAAACACCATATATTTT
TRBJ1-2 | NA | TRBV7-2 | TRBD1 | CASSRFGTGYGYTF | TGTGCCAGCAGCCGTTTCGGGACAGGGTACGGCTACACCTTC
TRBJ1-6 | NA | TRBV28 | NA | CASSLPITGSGDSPLHF | TGTGCCAGCAGTTTACCCATTACAGGGTCCGGGGATTCACCCCTCCACTTT
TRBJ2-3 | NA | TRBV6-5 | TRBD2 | CASRKLAGVDTQYF | TGTGCCAGCAGGAAACTAGCGGGAGTAGATACGCAGTATTTT
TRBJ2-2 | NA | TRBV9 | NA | CASSALGSHTGELFF | TGTGCCAGCAGCGCCCTAGGGAGCCACACCGGGGAGCTGTTTTTT
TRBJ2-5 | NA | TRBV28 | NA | CASSLPQGLQETQYF | TGTGCCAGCAGTTTACCCCAGGGCCTCCAAGAGACCCAGTACTTC
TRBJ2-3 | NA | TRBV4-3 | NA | CASSQERASARRDTQYF | TGCGCCAGCAGCCAAGAAAGGGCTAGCGCTCGGAGGGATACGCAGTATTTT
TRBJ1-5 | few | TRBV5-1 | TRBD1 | CASSVRDSDQPQHF | TGCGCCAGCAGCGTCCGGGACAGTGATCAGCCCCAGCATTTT
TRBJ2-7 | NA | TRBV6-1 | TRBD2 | CASSEGLAGLGEQYF | TGTGCCAGCAGTGAAGGACTAGCGGGATTGGGCGAGCAGTACTTC
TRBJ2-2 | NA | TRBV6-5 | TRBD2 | CASTPWREFPGELFF | TGTGCCAGCACCCCCTGGCGGGAGTTTCCCGGGGAGCTGTTTTTT
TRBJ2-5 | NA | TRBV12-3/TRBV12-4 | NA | CASSPGTPVTQYF | TGTGCCAGCAGTCCGGGAACACCGGTGACCCAGTACTTC
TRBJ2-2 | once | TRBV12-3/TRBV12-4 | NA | CASSFVGELFF | TGTGCCAGCAGTTTCGTCGGGGAGCTGTTTTTT
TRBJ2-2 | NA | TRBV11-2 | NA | CASSLAVILKETGELFF | TGTGCCAGCAGCTTAGCGGTTATCCTTAAGGAGACCGGGGAGCTGTTTTTT
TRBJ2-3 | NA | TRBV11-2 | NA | CASSLRQGGSTDTQYF | TGTGCCAGCAGCTTAAGGCAGGGTGGGAGCACAGATACGCAGTATTTT
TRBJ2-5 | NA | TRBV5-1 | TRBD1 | CASSAEGQAQTQYF | TGCGCCAGCAGCGCGGAAGGACAGGCACAGACCCAGTACTTC
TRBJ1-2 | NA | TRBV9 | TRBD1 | CASSSAGTGIYGYTF | TGTGCCAGCAGCTCAGCCGGGACAGGGATCTATGGCTACACCTTC
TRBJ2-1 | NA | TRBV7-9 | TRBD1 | CASRPGQGAKSEQFF | TGTGCCAGCAGACCGGGACAGGGGGCGAAGAGTGAGCAGTTCTTC
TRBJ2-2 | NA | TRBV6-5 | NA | CASSYRGGLTGELFF | TGTGCCAGCAGTTACAGGGGAGGTCTCACCGGGGAGCTGTTTTTT
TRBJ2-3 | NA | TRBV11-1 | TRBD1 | CASSLRDSHITDTQYF | TGTGCCAGCAGCTTAAGGGACAGCCATATCACAGATACGCAGTATTTT
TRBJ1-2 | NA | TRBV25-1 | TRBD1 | CASSIQGAYGYTF | TGTGCCAGCAGCATACAGGGGGCCTATGGCTACACCTTC